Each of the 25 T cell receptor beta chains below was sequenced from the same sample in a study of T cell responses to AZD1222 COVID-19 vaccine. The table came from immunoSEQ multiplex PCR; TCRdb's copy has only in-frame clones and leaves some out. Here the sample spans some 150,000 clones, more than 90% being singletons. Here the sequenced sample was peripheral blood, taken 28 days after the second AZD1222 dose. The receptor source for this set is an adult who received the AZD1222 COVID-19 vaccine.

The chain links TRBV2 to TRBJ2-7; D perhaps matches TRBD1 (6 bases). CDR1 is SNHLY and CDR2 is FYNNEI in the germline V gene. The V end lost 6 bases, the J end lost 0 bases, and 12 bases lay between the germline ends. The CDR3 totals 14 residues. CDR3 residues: CASSSGHFSYEQYF. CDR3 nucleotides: TGTGCCAGCAGCTCGGGACATTTCTCCTACGAGCAGTACTTC. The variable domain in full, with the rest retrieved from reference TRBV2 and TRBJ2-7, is EPEVTQTPSHQVTQMGQEVILRCVPISNHLYFYWYRQILGQKVEFLVSFYNNEISEKSEIFDDQFSVERPDGSNFTLKIRSTKLEDSAMYFCASSSGHFSYEQYFGPGTRLTVT.

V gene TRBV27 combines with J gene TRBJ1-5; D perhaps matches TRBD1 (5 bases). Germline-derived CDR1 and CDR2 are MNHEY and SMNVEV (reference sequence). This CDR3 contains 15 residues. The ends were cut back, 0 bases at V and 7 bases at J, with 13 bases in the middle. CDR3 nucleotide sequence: TGTGCCAGCAGTTTATCCGTCCAGGGAAGACAGCCCCAGCATTTT. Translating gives CASSLSVQGRQPQHF.

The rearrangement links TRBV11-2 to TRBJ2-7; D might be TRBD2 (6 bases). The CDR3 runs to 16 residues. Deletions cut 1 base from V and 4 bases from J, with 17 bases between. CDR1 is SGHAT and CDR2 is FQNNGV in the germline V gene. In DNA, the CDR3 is TGTGCCAGCAGCTTAGTTGCGGGAAGGGTAATTTACGAGCAGTACTTC. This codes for CASSLVAGRVIYEQYF.

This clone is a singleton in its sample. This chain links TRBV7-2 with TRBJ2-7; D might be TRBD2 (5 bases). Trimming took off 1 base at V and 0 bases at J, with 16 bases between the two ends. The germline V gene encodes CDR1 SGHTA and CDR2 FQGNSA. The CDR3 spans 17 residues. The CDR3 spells CASSLVGLAVSSYEQYF. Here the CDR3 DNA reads TGTGCCAGCAGCTTAGTAGGGCTAGCCGTTAGCTCCTACGAGCAGTACTTC.

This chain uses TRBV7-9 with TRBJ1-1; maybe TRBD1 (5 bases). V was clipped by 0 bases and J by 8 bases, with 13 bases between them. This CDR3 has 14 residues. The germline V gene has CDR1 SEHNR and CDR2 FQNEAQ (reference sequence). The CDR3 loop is CASSLAIVEGEAFF. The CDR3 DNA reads TGTGCCAGCAGCTTAGCAATAGTGGAGGGGGAAGCTTTCTTT.

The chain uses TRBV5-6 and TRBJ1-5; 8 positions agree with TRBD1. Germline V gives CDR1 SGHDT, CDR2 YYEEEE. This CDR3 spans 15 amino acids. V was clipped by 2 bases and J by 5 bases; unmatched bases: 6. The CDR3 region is CASSFGQGGYQPQHF. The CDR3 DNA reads TGTGCCAGCAGCTTTGGACAGGGCGGCTATCAGCCCCAGCATTTT.

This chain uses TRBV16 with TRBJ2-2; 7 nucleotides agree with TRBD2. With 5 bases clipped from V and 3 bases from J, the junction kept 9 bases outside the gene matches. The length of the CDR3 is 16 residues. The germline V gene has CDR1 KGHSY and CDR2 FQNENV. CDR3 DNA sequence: TGTGCCAGCAGCTCCACTCGCGGGAGCCACACCGGGGAGCTGTTTTTT. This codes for CASSSTRGSHTGELFF.

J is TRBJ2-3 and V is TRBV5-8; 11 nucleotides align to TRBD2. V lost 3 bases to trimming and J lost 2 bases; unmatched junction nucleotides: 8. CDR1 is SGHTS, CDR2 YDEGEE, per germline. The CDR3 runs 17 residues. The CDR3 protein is CASSSILAGAHTDTQYF. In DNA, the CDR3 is TGTGCCAGCAGCTCGATACTAGCGGGAGCCCACACAGATACGCAGTATTTT.

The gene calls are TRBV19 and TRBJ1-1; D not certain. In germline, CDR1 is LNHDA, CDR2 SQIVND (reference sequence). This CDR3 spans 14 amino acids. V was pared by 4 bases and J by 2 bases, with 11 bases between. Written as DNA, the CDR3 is TGTGCCAGTAGTAGGGGTCGGGTTAACACTGAAGCTTTCTTT. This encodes CASSRGRVNTEAFF.

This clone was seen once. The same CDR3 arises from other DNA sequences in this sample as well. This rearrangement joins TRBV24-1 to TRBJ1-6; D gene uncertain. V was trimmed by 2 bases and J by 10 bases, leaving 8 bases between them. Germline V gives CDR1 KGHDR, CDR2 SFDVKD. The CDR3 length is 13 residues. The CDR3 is CATSDSGLSPLHF. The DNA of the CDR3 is TGTGCCACCAGTGATTCGGGCCTCTCACCCCTCCACTTT.

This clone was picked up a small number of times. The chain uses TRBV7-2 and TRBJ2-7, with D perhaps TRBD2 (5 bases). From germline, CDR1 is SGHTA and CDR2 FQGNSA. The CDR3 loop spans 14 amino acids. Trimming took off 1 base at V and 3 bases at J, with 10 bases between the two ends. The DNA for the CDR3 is TGTGCCAGCAGCTTAGTTGGAGGCGTCTACGAGCAGTACTTC. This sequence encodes CASSLVGGVYEQYF.

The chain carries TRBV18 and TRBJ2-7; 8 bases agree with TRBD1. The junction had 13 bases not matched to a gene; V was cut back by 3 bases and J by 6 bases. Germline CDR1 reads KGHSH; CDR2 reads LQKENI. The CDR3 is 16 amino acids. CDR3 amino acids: CASSPLGDRLSGEQYF. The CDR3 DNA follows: TGTGCCAGCTCACCGCTAGGGGACAGGCTTTCAGGCGAGCAGTACTTC.

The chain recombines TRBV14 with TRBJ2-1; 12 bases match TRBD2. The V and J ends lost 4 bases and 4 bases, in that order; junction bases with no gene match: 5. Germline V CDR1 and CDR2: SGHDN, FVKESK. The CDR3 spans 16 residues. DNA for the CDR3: TGTGCCAGCAGCCCCATGACTAGCGGGAGATACAATGAGCAGTTCTTC. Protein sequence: CASSPMTSGRYNEQFF.

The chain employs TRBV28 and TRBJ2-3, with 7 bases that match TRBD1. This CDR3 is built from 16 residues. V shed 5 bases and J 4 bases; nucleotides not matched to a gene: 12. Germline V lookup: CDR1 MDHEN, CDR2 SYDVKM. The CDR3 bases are TGTGCCAGCAGTGGCAGGGGGACCTTGGGGGCAGATACGCAGTATTTT. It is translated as CASSGRGTLGADTQYF. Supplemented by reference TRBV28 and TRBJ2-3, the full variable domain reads DVKVTQSSRYLVKRTGEKVFLECVQDMDHENMFWYRQDPGLGLRLIYFSYDVKMKEKGDIPEGYSVSREKKERFSLILESASTNQTSMYLCASSGRGTLGADTQYFGPGTRLTVL.

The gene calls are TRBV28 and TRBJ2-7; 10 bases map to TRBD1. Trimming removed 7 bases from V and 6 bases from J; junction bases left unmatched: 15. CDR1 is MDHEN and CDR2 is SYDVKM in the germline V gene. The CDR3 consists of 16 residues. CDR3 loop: CASTQEGTGAPGEQYF. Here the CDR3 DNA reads TGTGCCAGCACCCAAGAGGGGACAGGGGCACCTGGCGAGCAGTACTTC.

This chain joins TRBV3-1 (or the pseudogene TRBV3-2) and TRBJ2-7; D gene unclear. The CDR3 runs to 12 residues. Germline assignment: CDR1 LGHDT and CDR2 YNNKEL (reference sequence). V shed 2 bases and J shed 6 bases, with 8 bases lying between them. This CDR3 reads CASSQLASEQYF. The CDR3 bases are TGTGCCAGCAGCCAATTGGCGTCCGAGCAGTACTTC.

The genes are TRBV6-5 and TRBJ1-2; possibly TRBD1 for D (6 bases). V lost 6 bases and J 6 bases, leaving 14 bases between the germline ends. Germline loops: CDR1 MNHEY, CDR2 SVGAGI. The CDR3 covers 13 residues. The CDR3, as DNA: TGTGCCAGCAGAGGACAGTCGTTCAATGGCTACACCTTC. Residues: CASRGQSFNGYTF.

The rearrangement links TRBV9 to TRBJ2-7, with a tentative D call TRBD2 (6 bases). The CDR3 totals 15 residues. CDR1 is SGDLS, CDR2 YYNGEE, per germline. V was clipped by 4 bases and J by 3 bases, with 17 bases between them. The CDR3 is CASSRLGRADYEQYF. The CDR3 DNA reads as TGTGCCAGCAGCAGGCTCGGGAGAGCGGACTACGAGCAGTACTTC.

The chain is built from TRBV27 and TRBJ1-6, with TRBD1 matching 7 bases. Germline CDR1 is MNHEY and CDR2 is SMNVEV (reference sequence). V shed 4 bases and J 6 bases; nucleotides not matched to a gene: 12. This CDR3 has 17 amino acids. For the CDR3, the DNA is TGTGCCAGCAGTTGGACTCCCTGGCAGGGGGGTAATTCACCCCTCCACTTT. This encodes CASSWTPWQGGNSPLHF.

In DNA, the CDR3 is TGCGCCAGCAGTGATGGACCTTTCCCTGAAAAACTGTTTTTT. Amino acids: CASSDGPFPEKLFF. The chain couples TRBV10-2 to TRBJ1-4; D not resolved. Trimming removed 3 bases at V and 7 bases at J, with 12 bases between. This CDR3 has 14 residues. Germline V gene data show CDR1 as WSHSY and CDR2 as SAAADI.

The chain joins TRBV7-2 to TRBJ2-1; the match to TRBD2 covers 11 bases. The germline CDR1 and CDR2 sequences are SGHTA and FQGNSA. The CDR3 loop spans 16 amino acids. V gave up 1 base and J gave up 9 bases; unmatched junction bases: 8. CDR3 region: CASSLGLLAGVGEQFF. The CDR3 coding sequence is TGTGCCAGCAGCTTAGGGTTACTAGCGGGAGTGGGTGAGCAGTTCTTC.

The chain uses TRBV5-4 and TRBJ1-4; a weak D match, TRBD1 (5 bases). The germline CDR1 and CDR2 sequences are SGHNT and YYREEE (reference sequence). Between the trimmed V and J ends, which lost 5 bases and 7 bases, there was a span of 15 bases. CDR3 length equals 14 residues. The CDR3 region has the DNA TGTGCCAGCAGGGAGGGGCCCGGAGGTGAAAAACTGTTTTTT. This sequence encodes CASREGPGGEKLFF.

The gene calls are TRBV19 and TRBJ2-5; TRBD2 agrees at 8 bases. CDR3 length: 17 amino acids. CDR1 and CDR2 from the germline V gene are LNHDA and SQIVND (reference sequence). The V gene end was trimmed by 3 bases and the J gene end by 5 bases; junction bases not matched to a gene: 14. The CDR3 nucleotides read TGTGCCAGTAGTATGATTTTCGGGAGGGCATCGGCGGAGACCCAGTACTTC. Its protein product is CASSMIFGRASAETQYF.

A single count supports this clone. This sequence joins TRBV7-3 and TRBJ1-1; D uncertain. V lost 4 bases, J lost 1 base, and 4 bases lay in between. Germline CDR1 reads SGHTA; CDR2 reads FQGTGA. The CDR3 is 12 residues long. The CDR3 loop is CASSYRNTEAFF. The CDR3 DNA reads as TGTGCCAGCAGCTATCGGAACACTGAAGCTTTCTTT.

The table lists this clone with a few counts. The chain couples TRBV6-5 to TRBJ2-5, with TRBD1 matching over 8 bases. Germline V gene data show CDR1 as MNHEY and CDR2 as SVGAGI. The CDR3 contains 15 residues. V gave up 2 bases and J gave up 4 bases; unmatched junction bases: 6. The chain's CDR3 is CASSYGRGRSETQYF. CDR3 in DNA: TGTGCCAGCAGTTACGGCAGGGGGCGTTCAGAGACCCAGTACTTC.